This T cell receptor (beta chain) was observed in a study of blood T cell repertoires in COVID-19. As for the study in general: Nucleic acid was either cDNA or gDNA, and it came from T cells, B-cell-depleted T cells, or PBMCs.

Seattle enrolled patients during active infection and tracked them longitudinally. This clone was counted at least ten times. In the original workflow: Amplification of reference gene primers was used by the study to estimate nucleated cell counts. The method was immunoSEQ multiplex PCR; TCRdb's version includes in-frame clones alone and lacks a portion of them. That table supplies the V and J calls and clone size; D and trimming were determined from the DNA. Among about 170,000 clones listed, 82% were seen once. Trimming cost V 3 bases and J 2 bases; bases outside gene matches: 7. This CDR3 is built from 16 residues. Germline V gene sequence: CDR1 SNHLY, CDR2 FYNNEI.

This receptor was obtained from a woman aged 40-49 years with COVID-19, enrolled during active disease. Sequenced material: peripheral blood. The V call is TRBV2, the J call TRBJ1-3; 7 bases line up with TRBD1. This chain's CDR3 is CASSDWGQSTGNTIYF. The CDR3 nucleotides are TGTGCCAGCAGTGATTGGGGACAGAGTACTGGAAACACCATATATTTT.